The 16 T cell receptor beta chains presented below share a single source sample, sequenced in a study of shared clonotypes between healthy human individuals. Data came from immunoSEQ multiplex PCR; TCRdb stores just in-frame clones and leaves some out. The data show around 2.3 million clones, with approximately 95% seen just once and roughly 0.13% held by the top ten. Sequenced material: naive CD4+ T cells sorted from blood. The subset: CD45RA+ positively selected. Receptor source: a young man in good health.

The chain links TRBV7-9 to TRBJ2-3; TRBD2 is a possible D gene (6 bases). Germline-derived CDR1 and CDR2 are SEHNR and FQNEAQ (reference sequence). Between the trimmed V and J ends, which lost 5 bases and 0 bases, there was a span of 12 bases. The length of the CDR3 is 15 residues. The CDR3 here is CASSRRAGSTDTQYF. CDR3 coding DNA: TGTGCCAGCAGCAGAAGGGCGGGAAGCACAGATACGCAGTATTTT.

V gene TRBV2 combines with J gene TRBJ2-7; D tentatively reads TRBD1 or TRBD2 (5 bases each). V shed 3 bases and J shed 3 bases, with 15 bases lying between them. The CDR3 extends over 15 amino acids. In germline, CDR1 is SNHLY, CDR2 FYNNEI. CDR3 coding DNA: TGTGCCAGCAGTGACACGGGGCCCCAGTTCTACGAGCAGTACTTC. Its protein is CASSDTGPQFYEQYF.

This clone was seen more than once but under ten times. Distinct nucleotide sequences in the sample also encode this CDR3. J is TRBJ1-3 and V is TRBV6-1, with D possibly being TRBD1 (6 bases). CDR1 is MNHNS and CDR2 is SASEGT in the germline V gene. The V end lost 6 bases, the J end lost 0 bases, and 12 bases lay between the germline ends. This CDR3 is 15 amino acids long. This CDR3 reads CASSADSSSGNTIYF. The CDR3 DNA is TGTGCCAGCAGCGCGGACAGCTCCTCTGGAAACACCATATATTTT.

This chain connects TRBV28 to TRBJ2-7, with 8 bases matching TRBD1. V lost 5 bases, J lost 5 bases, and 11 bases stayed unmatched. From germline, CDR1 is MDHEN and CDR2 SYDVKM. CDR3 length: 15 amino acids. CDR3 region: CASSPQDRASNEQYF. The CDR3 DNA sequence: TGTGCCAGCAGTCCCCAGGACAGGGCAAGTAACGAGCAGTACTTC.

The chain joins TRBV10-3 to TRBJ2-2; 9 bases fit TRBD2. This CDR3 is 16 amino acids long. The germline V gene encodes CDR1 ENHRY and CDR2 SYGVKD. V lost 5 bases and J lost 2; bases outside the gene matches: 6. CDR3 sequence: CAISSTSGLNTGELFF. Written as DNA, the CDR3 is TGTGCCATCAGTTCGACTAGCGGCCTCAACACCGGGGAGCTGTTTTTT.

The chain has TRBV6-6 and TRBJ2-1; D might be TRBD1 (5 bases). The length of the CDR3 is 13 residues. Germline-derived CDR1 and CDR2 are MNHNY and SVGAGI (reference sequence). The V gene lost 7 bases and the J gene lost 4 bases, with 11 bases spanning the gap. CDR3 sequence (DNA): TGTGCCAGCAACCGACAGCCTTACAATGAGCAGTTCTTC. It encodes CASNRQPYNEQFF.

The V and J genes are TRBV7-9 and TRBJ1-2, with TRBD1 identical over 10 bases. Germline trimming cut 2 bases from V and 5 bases from J; bases unmatched to any gene: 8. Per the germline V gene, CDR1 is SEHNR and CDR2 is FQNEAQ (reference sequence). The CDR3 spans 16 residues. CDR3 loop: CASSLNPGTGVYGYTF. In nucleotides, the CDR3 is TGTGCCAGCAGCTTAAATCCCGGGACAGGGGTATATGGCTACACCTTC.

The chain recombines TRBV7-2 with TRBJ2-3; 7 bases are a match to TRBD2. V lost 6 bases, J lost 0 bases, and 6 bases stayed unmatched. CDR3 size: 15 residues. Germline V gene sequence: CDR1 SGHTA, CDR2 FQGNSA. CDR3 region: CASRSREYSTDTQYF. CDR3 DNA: TGTGCCAGCAGATCGCGGGAGTATAGCACAGATACGCAGTATTTT. The whole variable domain, remainder taken from reference TRBV7-2 and TRBJ2-3, is GAGVSQSPSNKVTEKGKDVELRCDPISGHTALYWYRQSLGQGLEFLIYFQGNSAPDKSGLPSDRFSAERTGGSVSTLTIQRTQQEDSAVYLCASRSREYSTDTQYFGPGTRLTVL.

This CDR3 reads CARSPDRNERFSGNTIYF. The CDR3 DNA sequence: TGTGCCAGAAGCCCAGACAGGAATGAAAGATTCTCTGGAAACACCATATATTTT. The V and J genes are TRBV5-3 and TRBJ1-3, with a weak D call TRBD1 (6 bases). TRBV5-3 is marked as an open reading frame, function uncertain. V was pared by 4 bases and J by 0 bases, with 20 bases between. This CDR3 comprises 18 residues.

V and J are TRBV29-1 and TRBJ1-5, with TRBD1 as a possible D gene (6 bases). The V gene lost 4 bases and the J gene lost 4 bases, with 11 bases spanning the gap. Germline assignment: CDR1 SQVTM and CDR2 ANQGSEA. The CDR3 is 13 amino acids. CDR3 sequence (DNA): TGCAGCGTTGGGGGGGCCCCGAATCAGCCCCAGCATTTT. It specifies CSVGGAPNQPQHF.

The chain has TRBV18 and TRBJ1-2; D unresolved. Trimming pared 6 bases from V and 1 base from J, leaving 12 bases between. In germline, CDR1 is KGHSH, CDR2 LQKENI. The CDR3 covers 14 residues. CDR3 in amino acids: CASSDRISNYGYTF. The CDR3 coding sequence is TGTGCCAGCTCGGACCGGATAAGTAACTATGGCTACACCTTC.

The V and J genes are TRBV11-2 and TRBJ2-7, with TRBD2 as a possible D gene (5 bases). The CDR3 length is 13 residues. Germline V gene sequence: CDR1 SGHAT, CDR2 FQNNGV. With 1 base removed from V and 5 bases from J, the gap between germline ends came to 9 bases. The CDR3 loop is CASSLGPGNEQYF. DNA of the CDR3: TGTGCCAGCAGCTTAGGACCGGGGAACGAGCAGTACTTC.

The V gene is TRBV5-1, the J gene TRBJ2-3; tentative D call: TRBD2 (6 bases). Trimming shortened V by 7 bases and J by 5 bases, and 17 bases separated the two germline ends. This CDR3 has 14 residues. Germline V gene data show CDR1 as SGHRS and CDR2 as YFSETQ. The CDR3 coding sequence is TGCGCCAGCTCCCTTTGGGGGGAGCAAGATACGCAGTATTTT. It yields the protein CASSLWGEQDTQYF.

This chain links TRBV5-1 with TRBJ1-4, with D maybe TRBD1 (6 bases). V lost 4 bases to trimming and J lost 0 bases, with 13 bases between them. The germline V gene encodes CDR1 SGHRS and CDR2 YFSETQ. The CDR3 consists of 16 residues. CDR3 sequence (DNA): TGCGCCAGCAGCGGGGGCAGACAGACAACTAATGAAAAACTGTTTTTT. It codes for CASSGGRQTTNEKLFF.

V gene TRBV14 combines with J gene TRBJ2-3; no firm D call. There are 15 residues in the CDR3. Trimming shortened V by 0 bases and J by 6 bases, and 13 bases separated the two germline ends. CDR1 SGHDN and CDR2 FVKESK come from the germline V gene. The CDR3 nucleotides are TGTGCCAGCAGCCAAGAAGGACGCGGAGTGGATACGCAGTATTTT. This sequence encodes CASSQEGRGVDTQYF.

As concerns this clone: Other DNA sequences of this sample code for an identical CDR3. The rearrangement links TRBV5-6 to TRBJ2-2, with unresolved D. Trimming took 0 bases from V and 5 from J, leaving 5 bases between them. The CDR3 spans 13 residues. Germline loops: CDR1 SGHDT, CDR2 YYEEEE. The CDR3 reads CASSLASTGELFF. As DNA, the CDR3 is TGTGCCAGCAGCTTGGCCTCAACCGGGGAGCTGTTTTTT.